Below, one T cell receptor (beta chain) is given with its context. The antigen remains undetermined. The length of the CDR3 is 17 residues. Germline V CDR1 and CDR2: SGHTA, FQGNSA. V lost 2 bases, J lost 5 bases, and 12 bases stayed unmatched. These data originate in a study of long-term antiretroviral therapy in people with HIV. The libraries were made with immunoSEQ v3.0 at survey level. Assay used: immunoSEQ multiplex PCR; TCRdb lists only in-frame clones, some missing. The sample consists of roughly 28,000 clones, more than 85% of them appearing once. Study-wide findings and caveats: HIV repertoires spanned tighter CDR3 length ranges than controls did. ART was followed by higher diversity that remained below transplant donor controls.

The source was unsorted PBMCs, collected 5.3 years after starting antiretroviral therapy. The chain carries TRBV7-2 and TRBJ2-7; 10 bases are shared with TRBD2. This clonotype originated in a middle-aged man with HIV. CDR3 sequence (DNA): TGTGCCAGCAGCTTATCTATTGTTAGCGGGGGGAATAACGAGCAGTACTTC. Translation: CASSLSIVSGGNNEQYF.